The rows below give T cell receptor beta chains drawn from one sample of a study of blood T cell dynamics during melanoma immunotherapy. Repertoires were generated with immunoSEQ multiplex PCR, while TCRdb's copy carries only in-frame clones and drops some. The sample records thousands of clones, nearly 90% being singletons. The sample was blood, taken from a patient treated with checkpoint blockade. The source is a human donor with melanoma. CDR3s include the opening cysteine and the closing phenylalanine or tryptophan. Each record gives: D gene, V gene, clone size, J gene, CDR3 DNA, CDR3 protein. The D gene is left open where the match is weak. Not all rows give a size; the values are once, few, many and, for expanded clones, a class.

D: TRBD2; V: TRBV27; size: once; J: TRBJ2-1; DNA: TGTGCCAGCAGATCCGGGACTAGCGGGGGATACAATGAGCAGTTCTTC; CDR3: CASRSGTSGGYNEQFF
D: TRBD2; V: TRBV7-2; size: -; J: TRBJ2-4; DNA: TGTGCCAGCACCGCGGGAGGAGTCATTCAGTACTTC; CDR3: CASTAGGVIQYF
D: TRBD1; V: TRBV27; size: -; J: TRBJ1-2; DNA: TGTGCCAGCAGTTTTTTGACAGGGGGAACCTATGGCTACACCTTC; CDR3: CASSFLTGGTYGYTF
D: -; V: TRBV10-2; size: once; J: TRBJ2-3; DNA: TGCGCCAGCAGGAGCGGTGGTACAGATACGCAGTATTTT; CDR3: CASRSGGTDTQYF
D: -; V: TRBV6-5; size: -; J: TRBJ2-3; DNA: TGTGCCACAAGGTTAGCGGTTAGCACAGATACGCAGTATTTT; CDR3: CATRLAVSTDTQYF
D: -; V: TRBV7-2; size: -; J: TRBJ1-2; DNA: TGTGCCAGCAGCTTCCCGGGGGCCGGCGGCTACACCTTC; CDR3: CASSFPGAGGYTF
D: TRBD1; V: TRBV6-5; size: -; J: TRBJ1-1; DNA: TGTGCCAGCAGGGAAGACAGGGCTTCGACTGAAGCTTTCTTT; CDR3: CASREDRASTEAFF
D: TRBD1; V: TRBV4-3; size: -; J: TRBJ2-6; DNA: TGCGCCAGCAGCCCCGGACAGGGAACGGACTCTGGGGCCAACGTCCTGACTTTC; CDR3: CASSPGQGTDSGANVLTF
D: -; V: TRBV5-1; size: -; J: TRBJ1-4; DNA: TGCGCCAGCAGCTTCCTCCTGTGGGGTGGTAATGAAAAACTGTTTTTT; CDR3: CASSFLLWGGNEKLFF
D: TRBD2; V: TRBV11-2; size: -; J: TRBJ2-7; DNA: TGTGCCAGCAGCACCCTAAAACTAGCGGGTAGCTACGAGCAGTACTTC; CDR3: CASSTLKLAGSYEQYF
D: TRBD2; V: TRBV7-9; size: -; J: TRBJ2-3; DNA: TGTGCCAGCAGCTTAGCTAGCGGGAGTCGAGATACGCAGTATTTT; CDR3: CASSLASGSRDTQYF
D: -; V: TRBV19; size: -; J: TRBJ2-1; DNA: TGTGCCAGTAGGCGCCTCTGGGGGGCCGTCTCCTACAATGAGCAGTTCTTC; CDR3: CASRRLWGAVSYNEQFF
D: -; V: TRBV7-8; size: -; J: TRBJ2-7; DNA: TGTGCCAGCAGCAGACGGGCCCTCTCCTTAGACGAGCAGTACTTC; CDR3: CASSRRALSLDEQYF
D: TRBD1; V: TRBV11-2; size: once; J: TRBJ2-7; DNA: TGTGCCAGCAGCTTAGGACCCCGGGACAGGGACGAGCAGTACTTC; CDR3: CASSLGPRDRDEQYF
D: -; V: TRBV4-3; size: -; J: TRBJ2-5; DNA: TGCGCCAGCAGCCAAGATAGATCGCGGACCCAGTACTTC; CDR3: CASSQDRSRTQYF
D: -; V: TRBV7-9; size: -; J: TRBJ2-3; DNA: TGTGCCAGCAGCCCCCATGGCACAGATACGCAGTATTTT; CDR3: CASSPHGTDTQYF
D: TRBD1; V: TRBV19; size: -; J: TRBJ2-5; DNA: TGTGCCAGTAGTACCGCGATGACAGGGGGACAAGAGACCCAGTACTTC; CDR3: CASSTAMTGGQETQYF
D: -; V: TRBV5-4; size: once; J: TRBJ1-1; DNA: TGTGCCAGCAGCTCAGCAGATACCTTGAACACTGAAGCTTTCTTT; CDR3: CASSSADTLNTEAFF
D: -; V: TRBV5-1; size: once; J: TRBJ2-1; DNA: TGCGCCAGCCGCGGGTCCCAGGACAATGAGCAGTTCTTC; CDR3: CASRGSQDNEQFF
D: -; V: TRBV28; size: -; J: TRBJ1-1; DNA: TGTGCCAGCAGTTTGTCCGGGGCCACTGAAGCTTTCTTT; CDR3: CASSLSGATEAFF
D: -; V: TRBV27; size: -; J: TRBJ2-3; DNA: TGTGCCAGCAGACCTAGGGGGTCGACAGATACGCAGTATTTT; CDR3: CASRPRGSTDTQYF
D: -; V: TRBV11-2; size: few; J: TRBJ2-7; DNA: TGTGCCAGCAGCCAAATCAGCACCGGGACTCCAAAACGGGAGCAGTACTTC; CDR3: CASSQISTGTPKREQYF
D: TRBD2; V: TRBV5-1; size: -; J: TRBJ2-3; DNA: TGCGCCAGCAGCCGTTTAGCGGGGGGCTGGGATACGCAGTATTTT; CDR3: CASSRLAGGWDTQYF
D: -; V: TRBV5-1; size: -; J: TRBJ2-1; DNA: TGCGCCAGCAGCTTGGTATCTGGGAATGAGCAGTTCTTC; CDR3: CASSLVSGNEQFF
D: -; V: TRBV10-3; size: once; J: TRBJ2-1; DNA: TGTGCCGCGAGAGCGGACTCCTACAATGAGCAGTTCTTC; CDR3: CAARADSYNEQFF
D: TRBD1; V: TRBV6-1; size: -; J: TRBJ1-1; DNA: TGTGCCAGCAGTGCGCGACAGGGGGCTGAAGCTTTCTTT; CDR3: CASSARQGAEAFF
D: -; V: TRBV28; size: -; J: TRBJ2-5; DNA: TGTGCCAGCAGTTCTGGGGAGACCCAGTACTTC; CDR3: CASSSGETQYF
D: TRBD1; V: TRBV2; size: once; J: TRBJ1-4; DNA: TGTGCCAGCAGCCCGACAGGGAAAAATGAAAAACTGTTTTTT; CDR3: CASSPTGKNEKLFF
D: -; V: TRBV9; size: -; J: TRBJ2-3; DNA: TGTGCCAGCAGCGTTTCGGGGCAGGGTGGGACAGATACGCAGTATTTT; CDR3: CASSVSGQGGTDTQYF